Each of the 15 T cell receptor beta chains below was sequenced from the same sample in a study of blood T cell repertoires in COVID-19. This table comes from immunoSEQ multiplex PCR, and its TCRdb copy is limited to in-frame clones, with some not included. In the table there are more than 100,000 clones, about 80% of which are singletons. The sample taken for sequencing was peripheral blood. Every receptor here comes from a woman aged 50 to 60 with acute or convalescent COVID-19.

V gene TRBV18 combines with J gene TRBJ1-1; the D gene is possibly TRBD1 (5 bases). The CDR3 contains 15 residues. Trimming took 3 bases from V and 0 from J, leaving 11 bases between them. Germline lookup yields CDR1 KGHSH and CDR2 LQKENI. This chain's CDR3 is CASSPRTSMNTEAFF. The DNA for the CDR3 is TGTGCCAGCTCACCGAGGACAAGCATGAACACTGAAGCTTTCTTT. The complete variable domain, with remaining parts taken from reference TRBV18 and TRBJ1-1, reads NAGVMQNPRHLVRRRGQEARLRCSPMKGHSHVYWYRQLPEEGLKFMVYLQKENIIDESGMPKERFSAEFPKEGPSILRIQQVVRGDSAAYFCASSPRTSMNTEAFFGQGTRLTVV.

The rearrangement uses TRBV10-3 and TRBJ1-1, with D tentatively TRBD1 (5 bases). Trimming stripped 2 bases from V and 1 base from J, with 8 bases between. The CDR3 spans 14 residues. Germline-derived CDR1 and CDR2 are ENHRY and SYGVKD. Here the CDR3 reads CAISEATENTEAFF. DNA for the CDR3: TGTGCCATCAGTGAGGCGACAGAGAACACTGAAGCTTTCTTT.

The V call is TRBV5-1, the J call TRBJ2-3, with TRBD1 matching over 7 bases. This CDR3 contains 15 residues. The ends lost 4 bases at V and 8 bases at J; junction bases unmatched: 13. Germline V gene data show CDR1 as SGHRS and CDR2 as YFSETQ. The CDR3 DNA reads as TGCGCCAGCAGCCCTGGGACAGCGTCCAAAGCTACGCAGTATTTT. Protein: CASSPGTASKATQYF.

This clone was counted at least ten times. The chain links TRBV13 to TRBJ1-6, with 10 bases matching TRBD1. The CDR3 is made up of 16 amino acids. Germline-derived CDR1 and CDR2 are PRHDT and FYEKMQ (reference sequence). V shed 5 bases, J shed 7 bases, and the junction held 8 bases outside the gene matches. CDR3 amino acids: CASSRSRGQGNSPLHF. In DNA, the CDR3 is TGTGCCAGCAGCCGGTCTAGGGGACAGGGGAATTCACCCCTCCACTTT.

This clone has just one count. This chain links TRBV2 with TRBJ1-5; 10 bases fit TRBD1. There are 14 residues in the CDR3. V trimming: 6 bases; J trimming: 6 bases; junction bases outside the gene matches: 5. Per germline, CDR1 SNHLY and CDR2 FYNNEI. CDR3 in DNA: TGTGCCAGCAGCCGCGACAGGGGGCTTCAGCCCCAGCATTTT. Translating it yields CASSRDRGLQPQHF.

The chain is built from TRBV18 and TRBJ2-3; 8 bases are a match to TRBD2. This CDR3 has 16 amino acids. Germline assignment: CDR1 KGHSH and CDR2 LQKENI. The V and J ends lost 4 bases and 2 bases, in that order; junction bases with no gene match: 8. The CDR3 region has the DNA TGTGCCAGCTCACACCAGACTAGCGCGTCCACAGATACGCAGTATTTT. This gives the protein CASSHQTSASTDTQYF.

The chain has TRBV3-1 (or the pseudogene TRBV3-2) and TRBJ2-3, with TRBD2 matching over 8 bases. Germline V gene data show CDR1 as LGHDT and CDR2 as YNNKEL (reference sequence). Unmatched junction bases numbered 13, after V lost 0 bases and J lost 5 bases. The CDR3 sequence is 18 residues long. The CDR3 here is CASSQDFPAGVSGDTQYF. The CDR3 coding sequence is TGTGCCAGCAGCCAAGATTTCCCAGCGGGGGTCTCCGGAGATACGCAGTATTTT.

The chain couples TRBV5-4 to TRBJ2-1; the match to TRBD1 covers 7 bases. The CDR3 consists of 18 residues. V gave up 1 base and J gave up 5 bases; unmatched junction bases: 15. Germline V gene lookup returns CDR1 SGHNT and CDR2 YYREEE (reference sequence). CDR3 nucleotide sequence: TGTGCCAGCAGCTTGTCCCTAGGCGCTCAGGGGGTGAACAATGAGCAGTTCTTC. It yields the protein CASSLSLGAQGVNNEQFF.

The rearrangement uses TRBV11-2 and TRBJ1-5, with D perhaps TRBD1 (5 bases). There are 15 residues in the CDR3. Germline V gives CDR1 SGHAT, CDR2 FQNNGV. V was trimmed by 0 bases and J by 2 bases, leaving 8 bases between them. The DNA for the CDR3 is TGTGCCAGCAGCTTAGATCCGGGGGGCAATCAGCCCCAGCATTTT. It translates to CASSLDPGGNQPQHF.

The CDR3 loop reads CASSSGTGGREQYF. For the CDR3, the DNA is TGTGCCAGCAGTTCCGGGACAGGTGGGCGCGAGCAGTACTTC. This chain joins TRBV27 and TRBJ2-7; 8 nucleotides line up with TRBD1. With V trimmed by 4 bases and J by 6 bases, 8 bases remained unmatched. This CDR3 has 14 amino acids. The germline V gene has CDR1 MNHEY and CDR2 SMNVEV (reference sequence).

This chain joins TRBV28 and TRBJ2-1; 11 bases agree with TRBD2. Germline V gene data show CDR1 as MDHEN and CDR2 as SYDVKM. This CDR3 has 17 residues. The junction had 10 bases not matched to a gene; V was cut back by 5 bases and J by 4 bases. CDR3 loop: CASSPPGTSGGYNEQFF. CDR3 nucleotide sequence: TGTGCCAGCAGTCCACCCGGGACTAGCGGAGGGTACAATGAGCAGTTCTTC.

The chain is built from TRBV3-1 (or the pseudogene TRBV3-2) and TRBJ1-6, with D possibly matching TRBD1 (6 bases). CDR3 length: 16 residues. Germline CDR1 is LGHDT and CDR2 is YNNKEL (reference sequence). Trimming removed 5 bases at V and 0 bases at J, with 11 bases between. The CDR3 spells CASSRQALSYNSPLHF. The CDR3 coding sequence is TGTGCCAGCAGCAGACAGGCTCTCTCCTATAATTCACCCCTCCACTTT.

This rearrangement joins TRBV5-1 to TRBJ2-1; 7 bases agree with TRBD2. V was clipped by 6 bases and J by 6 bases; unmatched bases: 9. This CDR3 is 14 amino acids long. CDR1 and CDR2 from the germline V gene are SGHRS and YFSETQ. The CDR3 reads CASMAGLEANEQFF. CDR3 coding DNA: TGCGCCAGCATGGCAGGACTAGAGGCCAATGAGCAGTTCTTC.

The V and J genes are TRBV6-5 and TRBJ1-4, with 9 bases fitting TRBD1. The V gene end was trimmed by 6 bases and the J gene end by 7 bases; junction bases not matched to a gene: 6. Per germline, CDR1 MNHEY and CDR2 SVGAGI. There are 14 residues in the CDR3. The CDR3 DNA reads TGTGCCAGCAGAAGCGGGACAGGGCTTGAAAAACTGTTTTTT. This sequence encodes CASRSGTGLEKLFF.

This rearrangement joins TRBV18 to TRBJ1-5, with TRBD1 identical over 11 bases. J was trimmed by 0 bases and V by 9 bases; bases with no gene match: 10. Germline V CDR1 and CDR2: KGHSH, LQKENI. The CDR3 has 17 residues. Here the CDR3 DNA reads TGTGCCAGTCAACACGGGACAGGGGGTATTAGCAATCAGCCCCAGCATTTT. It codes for CASQHGTGGISNQPQHF.